This T cell receptor (beta chain) was retrieved from a study of T cells in Graves' hyperthyroidism and ophthalmopathy. Study as a whole: At the time of initial diagnosis and before any treatment, peripheral blood was collected. Study-level points and caveats: The model foresaw ophthalmopathy a median about 6.1 months prior to onset. Appearing also in blood were most of the thyroid clonotypes expanded above 0.001.

This clonotype was counted a few times. Its antigen is still unknown. A NOSPECS grade of at least 4, a Clinical Activity Score of at least 3 and duration under 3 months were recorded in ophthalmopathy patients. The CDR3 regions of TCR beta were amplified from RNA transcripts. HTBI primers drove first-round RT-PCR of the TCR CDR3. TCRdb reprocessed the multiplex PCR reads via MiXCR and lists one record per CDR3 protein. The sample has approximately 690,000 distinct CDR3 sequences; roughly 15% are singletons. The specimen sequenced was blood. The clonotype originates from a woman aged 45-65 years with Graves' ophthalmopathy.

The CDR3 DNA reads TGTGCCAGCAGCGGACGGGATATAGTATACACAGATACGCAGTATTTT. Translating gives CASSGRDIVYTDTQYF. The J gene is TRBJ2-3, the V gene TRBV5-4; a possible D gene is TRBD2 (5 bases). V was clipped by 4 bases and J by 2 bases, with 17 bases between them. Germline V CDR1 and CDR2: SGHNT, YYREEE (reference sequence). The CDR3 has 16 residues.